These 21 T cell receptor beta chains came from one sample sequenced in a study of blood T cell repertoires in COVID-19. Method: immunoSEQ multiplex PCR; TCRdb's copy keeps in-frame clones and lacks some. The sample carries a few hundred thousand clones, roughly 86% recorded once. Specimen: PBMCs or T cells enriched from blood (not recorded which). Receptors originate from a man in his forties in a cohort exposed to, infected with or recovered from COVID-19 (not recorded which).

This chain uses TRBV30 with TRBJ1-5; no firm D call. This CDR3 comprises 13 residues. Trimming pared 0 bases from V and 4 bases from J, leaving 7 bases between. Germline V gene sequence: CDR1 GTSNPN, CDR2 SVGIG (reference sequence). Here the CDR3 DNA reads TGTGCCTGGAGTGTGGGAGATAATCAGCCCCAGCATTTT. Translated: CAWSVGDNQPQHF.

The chain couples TRBV3-1 (or the pseudogene TRBV3-2) to TRBJ2-7; TRBD2 might be the D (6 bases). CDR3 length: 12 residues. V was pared by 4 bases and J by 3 bases, with 7 bases between. The V gene's germline CDR1 is LGHDT and CDR2 YNNKEL (reference sequence). CDR3 region: CASSRGVYEQYF. CDR3 sequence (DNA): TGTGCCAGCAGCCGCGGGGTCTACGAGCAGTACTTC.

This clone was seen just once. The chain has TRBV4-1 and TRBJ2-7; 13 bases are shared with TRBD2. The CDR3 contains 16 residues. Germline V gene sequence: CDR1 MGHRA, CDR2 YSYEKL. Trimming took 3 bases from V and 3 from J; bases not matched to a gene: 5. The CDR3 protein is CASSQATSGRVYEQYF. The CDR3, as DNA: TGCGCCAGCAGCCAGGCAACTAGCGGGAGGGTCTACGAGCAGTACTTC.

V and J are TRBV6-6 and TRBJ2-7; D is ambiguous. The CDR3 is 13 amino acids. The V end lost 5 bases, the J end lost 1 base, and 9 bases lay between the germline ends. CDR1 and CDR2 from the germline V gene are MNHNY and SVGAGI (reference sequence). The CDR3 DNA is TGTGCCAGCAGTCCCGGGTCATCCTACGAGCAGTACTTC. Protein product: CASSPGSSYEQYF.

The chain is built from TRBV4-1 and TRBJ2-7; TRBD1 matches 7 bases. There are 14 residues in the CDR3. V dropped 2 bases and J dropped 0; count of bases not matched to a gene: 1. Germline CDR1 MGHRA, CDR2 YSYEKL. The CDR3 DNA reads as TGCGCCAGCAGCCAACGGACAGGCTCCTACGAGCAGTACTTC. Protein product: CASSQRTGSYEQYF.

The chain recombines TRBV5-4 with TRBJ1-2; no reliable D call. The germline CDR1 and CDR2 sequences are SGHNT and YYREEE (reference sequence). The CDR3 contains 15 residues. Trimming took off 2 bases at V and 0 bases at J, with 11 bases between the two ends. CDR3: CASSLGWGANYGYTF. The CDR3 region has the DNA TGTGCCAGCAGCTTAGGTTGGGGAGCTAACTATGGCTACACCTTC.

V and J are TRBV3-1 (or the pseudogene TRBV3-2) and TRBJ2-2; perhaps TRBD2 as D (5 bases). The CDR3 spans 16 residues. The V gene lost 4 bases and the J gene lost 5 bases, with 17 bases spanning the gap. Looked up from germline, CDR1 is LGHDT and CDR2 is YNNKEL (reference sequence). CDR3 nucleotides: TGTGCCAGCAGCCTTCGGACTGGAAGGGATACCGGGGAGCTGTTTTTT. Protein sequence: CASSLRTGRDTGELFF.

The chain employs TRBV24-1 and TRBJ2-3, with D perhaps matching TRBD2 (6 bases). Germline V CDR1 and CDR2: KGHDR, SFDVKD. V was cut by 5 bases and J by 1 base, with 9 bases left in between. The CDR3 is 14 amino acids. Here the CDR3 DNA reads TGTGCCACCAGTGTTTGGGGGGGCACAGATACGCAGTATTTT. Its translation is CATSVWGGTDTQYF.

The J gene is TRBJ2-1, the V gene TRBV29-1; TRBD2 matches at 8 bases. This CDR3 contains 15 residues. After removal of 1 base from V and 9 bases from J, the junction contained 11 bases not matched to a gene. CDR1 is SQVTM, CDR2 ANQGSEA, per germline. In DNA, the CDR3 is TGCAGCGTTGAAGGTAGGGCGGGAGGAGTAGGTGAGCAGTTCTTC. This encodes CSVEGRAGGVGEQFF.

The chain combines TRBV14 with TRBJ2-1; 10 positions agree with TRBD2. This CDR3 has 16 residues. V lost 1 base to trimming and J lost 2 bases; unmatched junction nucleotides: 2. CDR1 is SGHDN and CDR2 is FVKESK in the germline V gene. This CDR3 is CASSQVAGGTYNEQFF. The CDR3 region has the DNA TGTGCCAGCAGCCAAGTAGCGGGAGGCACCTACAATGAGCAGTTCTTC.

The chain uses TRBV3-1 (or the pseudogene TRBV3-2) and TRBJ1-6; 10 bases are shared with TRBD1. V was clipped by 6 bases and J by 8 bases; unmatched bases: 4. The CDR3 is made up of 14 amino acids. Germline V gene lookup returns CDR1 LGHDT and CDR2 YNNKEL (reference sequence). CDR3 in amino acids: CASRRQGADSPLHF. For the CDR3, the DNA is TGTGCCAGCAGACGACAGGGGGCAGATTCACCCCTCCACTTT.

This clone came up once. This chain uses TRBV7-8 with TRBJ2-4, with 7 nucleotides matching TRBD1. The junction had 11 bases not matched to a gene; V was cut back by 1 base and J by 8 bases. In germline, CDR1 is SGHVS, CDR2 FQNEAQ. This CDR3 comprises 16 residues. The CDR3, as DNA: TGTGCCAGCAGCTTAGATAGGAGTAGGGGGCGGGACATTCAGTACTTC. Translation gives CASSLDRSRGRDIQYF.

V and J are TRBV3-1 (or the pseudogene TRBV3-2) and TRBJ2-1; D perhaps matches TRBD2 (6 bases). Trimming pared 0 bases from V and 3 bases from J, leaving 12 bases between. The CDR3 totals 16 residues. Germline V gene lookup returns CDR1 LGHDT and CDR2 YNNKEL (reference sequence). The DNA for the CDR3 is TGTGCCAGCAGCCAAGATCTCGGGAGATTCTACAATGAGCAGTTCTTC. It encodes CASSQDLGRFYNEQFF.

V gene TRBV27 combines with J gene TRBJ1-5; tentative D call: TRBD1 (5 bases). Trimming removed 0 bases at V and 3 bases at J, with 15 bases between. This CDR3 has 17 amino acids. The germline CDR1 and CDR2 sequences are MNHEY and SMNVEV (reference sequence). In DNA, the CDR3 is TGTGCCAGCAGTTTATCGGGTTCGGGGGGGACCAATCAGCCCCAGCATTTT. Protein product: CASSLSGSGGTNQPQHF.

This chain joins TRBV27 and TRBJ2-7, with TRBD1 matching 9 bases. The V segment lost 6 bases and the J segment 3 bases; nucleotides outside the gene matches: 9. The germline gives CDR1 MNHEY, CDR2 SMNVEV (reference sequence). The CDR3 totals 15 residues. The CDR3 DNA reads TGTGCCAGCAGCACCAGGGACAGGGCTATCTACGAGCAGTACTTC. Translation gives CASSTRDRAIYEQYF.

The J gene is TRBJ2-7, the V gene TRBV5-1, with 13 bases aligning to TRBD2. The length of the CDR3 is 15 residues. The V segment lost 3 bases and the J segment 6 bases; nucleotides outside the gene matches: 6. CDR1 and CDR2 (germline): SGHRS, YFSETQ. The CDR3 protein is CASSWGTSGMFEQYF. In DNA, the CDR3 is TGCGCCAGCAGCTGGGGGACTAGCGGGATGTTCGAGCAGTACTTC.

The CDR3 nucleotides read TGTGCCAGCAGCAATGACAGGGCCTTACCCCTCCACTTT. It is translated as CASSNDRALPLHF. The chain carries TRBV3-1 (or the pseudogene TRBV3-2) and TRBJ1-6; 7 nucleotides agree with TRBD1. This CDR3 is built from 13 residues. The germline V gene encodes CDR1 LGHDT and CDR2 YNNKEL (reference sequence). The J segment lost 12 bases and the V segment lost 5 bases, leaving 7 bases of the junction unmatched.

The chain combines TRBV29-1 with TRBJ2-2; TRBD2 aligns across 12 bases. Trimming took 4 bases from V and 8 from J; bases not matched to a gene: 11. This CDR3 is 16 amino acids long. Germline CDR1 reads SQVTM; CDR2 reads ANQGSEA. The CDR3 loop is CSVAPLAGGPTGELFF. CDR3 in DNA: TGCAGCGTTGCCCCACTAGCGGGAGGACCCACGGGGGAGCTGTTTTTT.

This chain connects TRBV19 to TRBJ2-1; 12 bases are shared with TRBD2. Per germline, CDR1 LNHDA and CDR2 SQIVND (reference sequence). Trimming took 6 bases from V and 4 from J; bases not matched to a gene: 7. This CDR3 comprises 16 residues. As DNA, the CDR3 is TGTGCCAGTAGGGATTTAACTAGCGGGGGGTACAATGAGCAGTTCTTC. This translates into CASRDLTSGGYNEQFF.

This clone was observed a single time. V gene TRBV10-3 combines with J gene TRBJ1-6, with TRBD1 matching over 8 bases. Germline lookup yields CDR1 ENHRY and CDR2 SYGVKD. Germline trimming cut 6 bases from V and 10 bases from J; bases unmatched to any gene: 5. This CDR3 has 13 residues. CDR3 loop: CAIRGQDGSPLHF. In nucleotides, the CDR3 is TGTGCCATCAGGGGACAGGATGGGTCACCCCTCCACTTT.

The V and J genes are TRBV5-1 and TRBJ1-1, with TRBD1 matching over 8 bases. Unmatched junction bases numbered 4, after V lost 2 bases and J lost 1 base. Germline V gene data show CDR1 as SGHRS and CDR2 as YFSETQ. CDR3 size: 15 residues. This chain's CDR3 is CASSLTGTGNTEAFF. In DNA, the CDR3 is TGCGCCAGCAGCTTAACCGGGACAGGGAACACTGAAGCTTTCTTT.